This is a list of T cell receptor beta chains from one sample in a study of early T cells in non-severe SARS-CoV-2 infection. TCRdb re-derived calls from the 5' RACE reads in MiXCR, one entry per CDR3 protein. This table holds tens of thousands of distinct CDR3 sequences, roughly 5.2% found once. Material for sequencing was whole blood. Receptors were obtained from an adult who was a healthcare worker with PCR-confirmed SARS-CoV-2 infection or an uninfected control (not recorded which). Both conserved end residues are trimmed from each CDR3. Each record gives: V gene, CDR3 protein.

V gene: TRBV7-2; CDR3 protein: ASSLSLAGRETQY
V gene: TRBV19; CDR3 protein: ASSIGQATYEQY
V gene: TRBV28; CDR3 protein: ASSSHTRLASPTNT
V gene: TRBV11-2; CDR3 protein: ASSSLGGYT
V gene: TRBV7-3; CDR3 protein: ASSPDPSSYNEQF
V gene: TRBV20-1; CDR3 protein: SASKTGGKDQPQH
V gene: TRBV7-8; CDR3 protein: ASSLGWTGGTGELF
V gene: TRBV11-2; CDR3 protein: ASSLERVEAF
V gene: TRBV6-1; CDR3 protein: ASSLTAQGSEIQY
V gene: TRBV28; CDR3 protein: ASSRVAGSYEQY
V gene: TRBV3-2; CDR3 protein: ASSLVAPYNEQF
V gene: TRBV7-2; CDR3 protein: ASSKEAQPQH
V gene: TRBV5-1; CDR3 protein: ASSLQGVEAF
V gene: TRBV18; CDR3 protein: ASSPRDYTEAF
V gene: TRBV7-2; CDR3 protein: ASSFHNEQF
V gene: TRBV29-1; CDR3 protein: SVAAAVNQPQH
V gene: TRBV2; CDR3 protein: ASSDFSGANNEQF
V gene: TRBV12-3/TRBV12-4; CDR3 protein: ASSLRDRTYEQY
V gene: TRBV7-9; CDR3 protein: ASSTGTSGSDEQF
V gene: TRBV27; CDR3 protein: ASSLLGLANNEQF
V gene: TRBV7-9; CDR3 protein: ASSSRVGAGGTYNEQF
V gene: TRBV5-8; CDR3 protein: ASSPDTRTGSYEQY
V gene: TRBV9; CDR3 protein: ASSVGGGHSETQY
V gene: TRBV28; CDR3 protein: ASSPGVPRAPFYEQY
V gene: TRBV25-1; CDR3 protein: ASSDHRTAGAGDTQY
V gene: TRBV7-6; CDR3 protein: ASSSGGTSPDPLPQWKKF
V gene: TRBV7-2; CDR3 protein: ASSLSTSGFVNAYNEQF
V gene: TRBV7-2; CDR3 protein: ASSPVGTSELGSEY
V gene: TRBV6-5; CDR3 protein: ASSPGGEQF
V gene: TRBV6-5; CDR3 protein: ASRPSGLAGDEQF
V gene: TRBV15; CDR3 protein: ATSRGTSGGDFQETQY
V gene: TRBV11-3; CDR3 protein: ASSSPPSLATDTQY
V gene: TRBV11-2; CDR3 protein: ASSRKGVTGELF
V gene: TRBV4-2; CDR3 protein: ASSQGGTSGPYEQY
V gene: TRBV28; CDR3 protein: ASSSLPYEQY
V gene: TRBV7-3; CDR3 protein: ASSLLRQYTDTQY
V gene: TRBV9; CDR3 protein: ASSPNRGPTGELF
V gene: TRBV7-8; CDR3 protein: ASSLWGSGRDEQF
V gene: TRBV7-9; CDR3 protein: ASSREGLSNEQF
V gene: TRBV28; CDR3 protein: ASSFTGTGSSEQY
V gene: TRBV27; CDR3 protein: VSTSGLAGGYTQY
V gene: TRBV7-2; CDR3 protein: ASSRAGTSGADTQY
V gene: TRBV18; CDR3 protein: ASSPGTIQETQY
V gene: TRBV7-8; CDR3 protein: ASSLASGPTYEQY
V gene: TRBV29-1; CDR3 protein: SVEPVISRDTQY
V gene: TRBV20-1; CDR3 protein: SARDVAGAFDEQF
V gene: TRBV11-2; CDR3 protein: ASSLSGGMETQY
V gene: TRBV18; CDR3 protein: ASSNVPNSPLH
V gene: TRBV7-6; CDR3 protein: ASSLESGLEQY
V gene: TRBV6-5; CDR3 protein: ASKTGGRDEQF
V gene: TRBV6-6; CDR3 protein: ASSPGLAGGQEQY
V gene: TRBV7-9; CDR3 protein: ASSLQDNSPLH
V gene: TRBV4-3; CDR3 protein: ASSLWGSLDYNEQF
V gene: TRBV6-4; CDR3 protein: ASSSGTGGATDTQY
V gene: TRBV29-1; CDR3 protein: SVEDQEGTFTEAF